This T cell receptor (beta chain) was sequenced for a study of T-cell reconstitution after alpha-beta-depleted transplantation in children. Study findings and constraints: The origin of alpha-beta T cells about two months after transplant was reportedly several hundred expanded graft clones. Newly generated T cells supplied most T-cell counts and diversity one year post-transplant. Recipient T cells and thymic progenitors that survived were the source of the high TCRbeta diversity seen at day 60 in some patients.

V was trimmed by 1 base and J by 5 bases, leaving 0 bases between them. CDR1 is SEHNR and CDR2 is FQNEAQ in the germline V gene (reference sequence). This CDR3 comprises 10 residues. In this sample, this clonotype turned up many times. Its antigen is as yet unknown. A library of TCRbeta sequences, prepared with unique molecular identifiers, was generated. TCRdb fed the PCR reads into MiXCR, producing one record per CDR3 protein. This sample carries about 200,000 distinct CDR3 sequences, roughly 7% of them seen once, and the ten largest clones take about 6%. This TCR was recovered from a boy younger than 10 with acute lymphoblastic leukemia, due to receive a stem cell transplant. The sequenced sample was PBMCs, obtained before TCRalphabeta/CD19-depleted stem cell transplant. V usage is TRBV7-9 and J usage is TRBJ2-7; D is undetermined. CDR3 amino acids: CASSLDEQYF. CDR3 sequence (DNA): TGTGCCAGCAGCTTAGACGAGCAGTACTTC.